This T cell receptor beta chain was recovered during a study of blood T cells in healthy people across ages. A second about 7 to 12 cycle PCR used barcoded and J-beta primers. TCRdb redid the calling of the 5' RACE reads with MiXCR, one entry per CDR3 protein. Of 650,000 to 1,000,000 distinct CDR3 sequences listed, 30% to 45% are singletons. Overall study results and limits: A greater number of naive CD4+ cells and higher diversity distinguished long-lived donors from aged donors.

Germline V CDR1 and CDR2: SGHTA, FQGNSA. The CDR3 totals 15 residues. As to this clonotype: The antigen remains unidentified.

The source material was blood. The chain is built from TRBV7-2 and TRBJ2-1; 7 positions agree with TRBD2. The assigned J gene may be wrong: the sequence end matches TRBJ2-7 better. The clonotype comes from a man between 18 and 29 years old in good health. CDR3 protein: CASSPRTSANNEQYF. In DNA form, the CDR3 reads TGTGCCAGCAGCCCCCGGACTAGTGCCAACAATGAGCAGTACTTC.